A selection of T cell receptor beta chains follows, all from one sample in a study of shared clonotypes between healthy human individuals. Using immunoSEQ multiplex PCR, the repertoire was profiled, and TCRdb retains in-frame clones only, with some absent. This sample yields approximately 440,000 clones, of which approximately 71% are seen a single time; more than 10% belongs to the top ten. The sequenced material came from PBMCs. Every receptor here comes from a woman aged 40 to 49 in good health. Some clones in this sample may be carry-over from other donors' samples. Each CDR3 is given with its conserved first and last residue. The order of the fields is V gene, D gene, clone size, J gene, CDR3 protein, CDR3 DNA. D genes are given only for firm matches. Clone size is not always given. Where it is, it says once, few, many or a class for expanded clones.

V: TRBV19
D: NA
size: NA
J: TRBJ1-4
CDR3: CASSSQRGASEKLFF
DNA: TGTGCCAGTAGTAGTCAACGGGGGGCGAGTGAAAAACTGTTTTTT

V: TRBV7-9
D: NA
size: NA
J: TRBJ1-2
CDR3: CASSLEGGYTGYTF
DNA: TGTGCCAGCAGCCTCGAAGGGGGTTACACAGGCTACACCTTC

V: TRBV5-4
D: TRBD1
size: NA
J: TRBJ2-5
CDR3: CASDYQGAGTQYF
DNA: TGTGCCAGCGACTACCAGGGGGCTGGGACCCAGTACTTC

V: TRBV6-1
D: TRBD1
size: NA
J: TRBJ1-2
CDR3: CASSEQGVYGYTF
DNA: TGTGCCAGCAGTGAACAGGGGGTCTATGGCTACACCTTC

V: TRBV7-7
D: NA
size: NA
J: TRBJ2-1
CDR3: CASSSSASSYNEQFF
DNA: TGTGCTAGCAGCTCCTCCGCCAGCTCCTACAATGAGCAGTTCTTC

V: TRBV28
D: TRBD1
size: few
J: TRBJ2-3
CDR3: CASSRKTGASTDTQYF
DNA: TGTGCCAGCAGTCGGAAGACAGGGGCTAGCACAGATACGCAGTATTTT

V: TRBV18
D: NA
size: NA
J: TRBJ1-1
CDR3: CASSPPLGGDLEAFF
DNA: TGTGCCAGCTCACCACCGCTTGGGGGGGATCTTGAAGCTTTCTTT

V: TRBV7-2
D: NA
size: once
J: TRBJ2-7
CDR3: CASSLPERAGGEQYF
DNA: TGTGCCAGCAGCTTACCAGAACGGGCAGGCGGCGAGCAGTACTTC

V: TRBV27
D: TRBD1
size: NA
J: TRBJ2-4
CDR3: CASRRQGAGAKNIQYF
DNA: TGTGCCAGCAGGAGACAGGGGGCGGGGGCCAAAAACATTCAGTACTTC

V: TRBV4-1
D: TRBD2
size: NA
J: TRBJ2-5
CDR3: CASSRLAGWETQYF
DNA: TGCGCCAGCAGCAGGCTAGCGGGGTGGGAGACCCAGTACTTC

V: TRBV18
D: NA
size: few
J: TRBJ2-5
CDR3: CASSPRTVQETQYF
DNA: TGTGCCAGCTCACCAAGGACAGTCCAAGAGACCCAGTACTTC

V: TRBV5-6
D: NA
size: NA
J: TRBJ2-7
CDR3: CASSSSGTSYEQYF
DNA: TGTGCCAGCAGCTCTTCCGGGACATCCTACGAGCAGTACTTC

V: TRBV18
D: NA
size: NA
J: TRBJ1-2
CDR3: CASSPGHGKTYGYTF
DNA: TGTGCCAGCTCACCTGGTCACGGGAAGACCTATGGCTACACCTTC

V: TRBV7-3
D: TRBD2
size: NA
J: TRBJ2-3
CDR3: CASSPGLAVTDTQYF
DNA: TGTGCCAGCAGCCCCGGACTAGCGGTAACAGATACGCAGTATTTT

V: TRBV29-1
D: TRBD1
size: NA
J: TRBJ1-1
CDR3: CSVSPGQGMNTEAFF
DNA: TGCAGCGTTTCTCCGGGACAGGGGATGAACACTGAAGCTTTCTTT

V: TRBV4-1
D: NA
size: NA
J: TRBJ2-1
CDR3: CASSHVFTPRNGEQFF
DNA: TGCGCCAGCAGCCACGTGTTTACTCCCAGGAATGGTGAGCAGTTCTTC

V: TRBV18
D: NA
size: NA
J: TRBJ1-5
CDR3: CASSGGGDQPQHF
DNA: TGTGCCAGCTCGGGCGGAGGGGATCAGCCCCAGCATTTT

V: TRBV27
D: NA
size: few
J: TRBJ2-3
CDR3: CASSFRQGTDTQYF
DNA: TGTGCCAGCAGTTTTAGACAGGGCACAGATACGCAGTATTTT